What follows is one T cell receptor beta chain and its context. It has no known antigen specificity. There are no base qualities to consult, and no much larger clone falls within one base. The sample is drawn from a study of shared clonotypes between healthy human individuals (dated by TCRdb to between 2020 and 2021). General notes on the study: The cohort comprised a couple of women and a few men aged 18 to 49 years. For each donor, three plates each were used for CD4 naive and CD4 memory, two plates were used for CD8 naive, and one plate was used for CD8 memory. To estimate repertoire size and how much clonotype sharing occurs between individuals, the study deeply sequenced the blood TCR repertoires of five or six healthy adults. To increase sequencing depth and limit assay-specific biases, different laboratories used diverse techniques to prepare libraries and sequence TCR repertoires. Each donor's leukapheresis produced roughly between roughly 0.94 and 9.5 billion PBMCs. The paper's findings and limits, for the study overall: Sampling was restricted to blood, and TCR repertoires in tissues likely differ from the TCR repertoires found in blood. Compared with non-shared clonotypes, the clonotypes found in all four sorted-subset donors had higher generation probabilities. Even with the large sequencing depth, rarefaction of the sorted-subset datasets indicated that sequencing was incomplete. Pairwise subsampling indicated that sequencing depth was expected to affect the degree of clonotype sharing among donors. Naive subsets generally had larger estimated clonotype richness than memory subsets. The genetic and exposure-history diversity represented was limited by the small number of donors. Across a handful of donors, around 5% of naive CD4, approximately 4% of naive CD8, under 2.5% of memory CD4, and under 0.45% of memory CD8 clonotypes were shared.

Healthy HIV-negative adults with no recently reported acute infections or vaccinations were included as donors. Only Caucasian adults living in Nashville, Tennessee, USA were represented among the donors. CD4+ T cells were enriched through magnetic negative selection, after which naive cells were positively selected on CD45RA and the remaining negative fraction served as the memory subset. Blood was collected by leukapheresis, and PBMCs were isolated by Ficoll-Histopaque density gradient centrifugation and then cryopreserved in liquid nitrogen vapor phase. Analytical flow cytometry was used to check the purity and quantity of every magnetically sorted T cell population. Genomic DNA was isolated from each sorted fraction and quantified by UV absorbance on a Nanodrop 2000c. Using the deep immunoSEQ assay, multiplex PCR amplified TCR CDR3 regions from genomic DNA. For each cell subset, the extracted genomic DNA was distributed evenly across all wells of several immunoSEQ 96-well plates, and each plate served as one replicate. For sorted subsets, 200 to 250 ng of genomic DNA, equivalent to some 33,000 T cell genomes, went into each replicate PCR. The purified libraries were quantified using a Qubit 3.0 fluorometer, sized with a Bioanalyzer 2100, and then quantified again using the KAPA Library Quantification kit. A separate single-read 150-cycle Illumina NextSeq 550 flow cell was used to sequence each immunoSEQ 96-well plate. In the original analysis: Because the immunoSEQ output held only junctional sequences and lacked quality scores, the filtering could not match the filtering applied to full-length reads. Sequences were annotated with PyIR, a Python wrapper for IgBLAST v1.9, and V/J genes and CDR3 were assigned using IMGT germline references. Reads were filtered out if the reads had weak V/J assignments (E-value above 1e-6), no CDR3, stop codons, out-of-frame junctions, or ambiguous translated residues. A V3J clonotype was defined by an identical inferred V gene, J gene, and CDR3 amino acid sequence. The percentage overlap between two repertoires was calculated by dividing the number of shared unique clonotypes by the size of the smaller repertoire. Repertoire richness was assessed with RTK rarefaction, the Chao1 estimator, and Recon v2.1 estimates of unobserved clonotypes. For all TCRbeta clonotypes obtained by the gDNA method from four donors, generation probabilities were computed with OLGA. The immuneACCESS repertoire file appears here via TCRdb, limited to in-frame rearrangements. These files lack a portion of the clones; in checked studies, under half of the deficit traces to unresolved V genes, and the cause of the others is not known. V, J and clone size were drawn from that table, and D and trimming were deduced from the DNA. The sample table lists roughly 2,300,000 clones, about 90% of them with a count of one. The biggest ten clones account for approximately 0.4% of the sample.

The sequence came from a man between 18 and 29 years old in good health. Some clones in this sample may be carry-over from other donors' samples. The sample was naive CD4+ T cells from PBMCs. The label giving this sample's cell subset or site can be read as: CD45RA+ positively selected.

The DNA sequence is TGTGCCAGCAGCCGACAGTCGAACACTGAAGCTTTCTTT. This gives the protein CASSRQSNTEAFF. This sequence uses TRBV7-3 and TRBJ1-1; matching of 5 bases hints at TRBD1 as the D gene. The CDR3 goes from the cysteine to the phenylalanine over 13 residues. This entry keeps only the CDR3 DNA: 39 bases, framed from base 1. V and J lose 5 bases and 1 base, and a span of 8 bases separates them. Reading the germline V gene gives CDR1 SGHTA and CDR2 FQGTGA.